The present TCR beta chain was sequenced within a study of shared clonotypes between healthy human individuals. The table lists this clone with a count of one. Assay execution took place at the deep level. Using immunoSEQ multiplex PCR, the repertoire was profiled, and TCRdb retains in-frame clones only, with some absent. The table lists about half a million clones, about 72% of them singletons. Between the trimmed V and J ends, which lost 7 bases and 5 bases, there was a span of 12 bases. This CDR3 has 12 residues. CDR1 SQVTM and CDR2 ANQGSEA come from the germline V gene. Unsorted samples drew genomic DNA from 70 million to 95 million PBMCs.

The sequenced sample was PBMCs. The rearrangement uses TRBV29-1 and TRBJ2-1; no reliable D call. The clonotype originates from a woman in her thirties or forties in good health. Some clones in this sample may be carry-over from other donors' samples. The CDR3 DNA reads TGCAGCGGCGCCCCAGACGACAATGAGCAGTTCTTC. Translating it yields CSGAPDDNEQFF.